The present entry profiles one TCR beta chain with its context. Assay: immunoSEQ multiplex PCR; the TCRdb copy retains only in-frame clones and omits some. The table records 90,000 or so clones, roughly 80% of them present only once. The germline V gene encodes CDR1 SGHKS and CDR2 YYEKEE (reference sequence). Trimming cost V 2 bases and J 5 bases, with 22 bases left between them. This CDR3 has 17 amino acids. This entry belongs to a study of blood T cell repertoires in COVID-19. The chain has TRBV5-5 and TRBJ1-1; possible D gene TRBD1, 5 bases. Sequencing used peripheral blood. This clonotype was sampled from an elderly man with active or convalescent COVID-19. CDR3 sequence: CASSFRALGGARTEAFF. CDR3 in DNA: TGTGCCAGCAGCTTTCGGGCCCTTGGAGGGGCAAGGACTGAAGCTTTCTTT.